A single sample is the source of the 30 T cell receptor beta chains below, sequenced in a study of graft-versus-host responses after intestinal transplantation. Here immunoSEQ multiplex PCR was the method, and the copy in TCRdb shows in-frame clones only, minus some. The sample carries around 17,000 clones, approximately 89% recorded once. Source: PBMCs, taken approximately 16 weeks after intestinal transplant. The source of these receptors is a human patient who received an intestinal transplant, so some T cells may come from the graft donor.

This rearrangement joins TRBV7-9 to TRBJ2-5, with D possibly being TRBD2 (6 bases). V lost 5 bases and J lost 1, with 8 bases in between. The CDR3 contains 13 residues. Germline loops: CDR1 SEHNR, CDR2 FQNEAQ (reference sequence). The CDR3 bases are TGTGCCAGCAGCCGGGACTCCCAAGAGACCCAGTACTTC. It specifies CASSRDSQETQYF. The full variable domain, completed using reference TRBV7-9 and TRBJ2-5, is DTGVSQNPRHKITKRGQNVTFRCDPISEHNRLYWYRQTLGQGPEFLTYFQNEAQLEKSRLLSDRFSAERPKGSFSTLEIQRTEQGDSAMYLCASSRDSQETQYFGPGTRLLVL.

V is TRBV7-9 and J is TRBJ1-1; D unclear. Trimming stripped 3 bases from V and 1 base from J, with 9 bases between. Germline V gene lookup returns CDR1 SEHNR and CDR2 FQNEAQ (reference sequence). The CDR3 is made up of 14 amino acids. The CDR3 region has the DNA TGTGCCAGCAGCTTGAGCGTATCGAACACTGAAGCTTTCTTT. It codes for CASSLSVSNTEAFF.

V is TRBV6-4 and J is TRBJ2-2; D gene uncertain. V shed 2 bases and J shed 1 base, with 2 bases lying between them. Germline CDR1 MRHNA, CDR2 SNTAGT. There are 13 residues in the CDR3. The CDR3 DNA reads TGTGCCAGCAGTGACAGGAACACCGGGGAGCTGTTTTTT. It is translated as CASSDRNTGELFF.

V gene TRBV25-1 combines with J gene TRBJ2-3; possible D gene TRBD1, 6 bases. This CDR3 has 14 amino acids. Trimming pared 2 bases from V and 5 bases from J, leaving 11 bases between. Germline V gene sequence: CDR1 MGHDK, CDR2 SYGVNS. CDR3 DNA: TGTGCCAGCAGTGAACGACAGGTCGAAGATACGCAGTATTTT. Encoded protein: CASSERQVEDTQYF.

This rearrangement joins TRBV5-4 to TRBJ2-5, with D perhaps matching TRBD2 (6 bases). V shed 4 bases and J shed 1 base, with 14 bases lying between them. The CDR3 has 15 amino acids. Looked up from germline, CDR1 is SGHNT and CDR2 is YYREEE (reference sequence). The CDR3 protein is CASSRRDSGQETQYF. The CDR3, as DNA: TGTGCCAGCAGCCGCCGGGACTCGGGCCAAGAGACCCAGTACTTC.

This chain's CDR3 is CASSLYTRPSAHEQYF. CDR3 coding DNA: TGTGCCAGCAGCTTATATACCCGTCCTAGTGCCCACGAGCAGTACTTC. The chain carries TRBV5-4 and TRBJ2-7; no clear D. Trimming stripped 2 bases from V and 5 bases from J, with 20 bases between. Germline V CDR1 and CDR2: SGHNT, YYREEE (reference sequence). The CDR3 contains 16 residues.

The rearrangement joins TRBV6-4 to TRBJ2-2; 10 positions agree with TRBD2. Trimming removed 8 bases from V and 3 bases from J; junction bases left unmatched: 0. The CDR3 is made up of 13 amino acids. Germline V lookup: CDR1 MRHNA, CDR2 SNTAGT. CDR3: CASGTSDTGELFF. Here the CDR3 DNA reads TGTGCCAGCGGGACTAGCGACACCGGGGAGCTGTTTTTT.

This chain joins TRBV10-3 and TRBJ2-7; 8 bases agree with TRBD2. CDR3 length: 15 residues. Germline CDR1 reads ENHRY; CDR2 reads SYGVKD. The V and J ends lost 6 bases and 3 bases, in that order; junction bases with no gene match: 10. DNA of the CDR3: TGTGCCATCAGCGAGAGAACTAGCGGTGACTACGAGCAGTACTTC. It codes for CAISERTSGDYEQYF.

This chain uses TRBV25-1 with TRBJ1-2; no firm D call. Trimming removed 5 bases from V and 4 bases from J, with 23 bases in between. Germline assignment: CDR1 MGHDK and CDR2 SYGVNS. The length of the CDR3 is 17 residues. The CDR3 here is CASSSSQELGKIYGYTF. CDR3 nucleotides: TGTGCCAGCAGTTCATCTCAAGAACTGGGAAAGATCTATGGCTACACCTTC.

The chain joins TRBV6-5 to TRBJ2-1; D is unclear. Trimming removed 2 bases from V and 5 bases from J, with 13 bases in between. Germline CDR1 MNHEY, CDR2 SVGAGI. This CDR3 has 15 residues. CDR3 residues: CASSYGRTSDNEQFF. In DNA form, the CDR3 reads TGTGCCAGCAGTTACGGTAGGACCAGCGACAATGAGCAGTTCTTC.

The chain links TRBV2 to TRBJ2-7; weak D call: TRBD1 (5 bases). This CDR3 contains 13 residues. Trimming pared 7 bases from V and 0 bases from J, leaving 10 bases between. Germline values: CDR1 SNHLY, CDR2 FYNNEI. CDR3 in amino acids: CASTPDNSYEQYF. The CDR3 coding sequence is TGTGCCAGCACACCGGACAACTCCTACGAGCAGTACTTC.

This chain links TRBV5-1 with TRBJ2-1, with 7 bases fitting TRBD2. The germline CDR1 and CDR2 sequences are SGHRS and YFSETQ. V lost 0 bases to trimming and J lost 0 bases; unmatched junction nucleotides: 0. The CDR3 runs to 15 residues. The CDR3 protein is CASSLASGSYNEQFF. The DNA of the CDR3 is TGCGCCAGCAGCTTGGCTAGCGGCTCCTACAATGAGCAGTTCTTC.

The chain uses TRBV19 and TRBJ1-2; D may be TRBD1 (5 bases). Germline lookup yields CDR1 LNHDA and CDR2 SQIVND (reference sequence). V lost 10 bases and J lost 4, with 13 bases in between. The CDR3 contains 12 residues. The CDR3 spells CATRTRGYGYTF. The CDR3 coding sequence is TGTGCCACCAGGACGAGGGGCTATGGCTACACCTTC.

The chain employs TRBV28 and TRBJ2-7; 7 bases align to TRBD2. Unmatched junction bases numbered 9, after V lost 3 bases and J lost 7 bases. This CDR3 is built from 14 residues. Germline loops: CDR1 MDHEN, CDR2 SYDVKM. CDR3: CASSFAGIGGEQYF. The DNA of the CDR3 is TGTGCCAGCAGTTTTGCGGGGATCGGGGGGGAGCAGTACTTC.

CDR3 nucleotides: TGTGCCAGCAGTCTCCATAGCTCTAGCTCCTATAATTCACCCCTCCACTTT. It translates to CASSLHSSSSYNSPLHF. The chain is built from TRBV28 and TRBJ1-6; no firm D call. CDR1 and CDR2 from the germline V gene are MDHEN and SYDVKM. With 5 bases removed from V and 0 bases from J, the gap between germline ends came to 14 bases. The CDR3 consists of 17 residues.

A single count supports this clone. This sequence joins TRBV14 and TRBJ1-4, with D hard to call. This CDR3 region has 15 residues. V lost 1 base, J lost 8 bases, and 14 bases lay in between. CDR1 SGHDN and CDR2 FVKESK come from the germline V gene. The CDR3 protein is CASSQARRVGEKLFF. The CDR3, as DNA: TGTGCCAGCAGCCAAGCTAGGAGGGTTGGAGAAAAACTGTTTTTT.

The chain uses TRBV25-1 and TRBJ2-3; 11 positions match TRBD2. After removal of 6 bases from V and 1 base from J, the junction contained 3 bases not matched to a gene. This CDR3 comprises 15 residues. From germline, CDR1 is MGHDK and CDR2 SYGVNS. The CDR3: CASSLLAGGTDTQYF. The CDR3 DNA reads as TGTGCCAGCAGCCTACTAGCGGGAGGCACAGATACGCAGTATTTT.

V gene TRBV5-1 combines with J gene TRBJ2-1; 9 positions agree with TRBD2. Unmatched junction bases numbered 4, after V lost 4 bases and J lost 8 bases. Germline CDR1 is SGHRS and CDR2 is YFSETQ. The CDR3 sequence is 13 residues long. CDR3: CASSIAGVDEQFF. CDR3 nucleotides: TGCGCCAGCAGCATAGCGGGAGTGGATGAGCAGTTCTTC. Based on the CDR3 plus reference TRBV5-1 and TRBJ2-1, the full variable domain is KAGVTQTPRYLIKTRGQQVTLSCSPISGHRSVSWYQQTPGQGLQFLFEYFSETQRNKGNFPGRFSGRQFSNSRSEMNVSTLELGDSALYLCASSIAGVDEQFFGPGTRLTVL.

The chain joins TRBV7-9 to TRBJ2-1; no reliable D call. The CDR3 contains 12 residues. V lost 3 bases and J 10 bases, leaving 10 bases between the germline ends. CDR1 is SEHNR and CDR2 is FQNEAQ in the germline V gene (reference sequence). As DNA, the CDR3 is TGTGCCAGCAGCTTGGGGTATTGGGAGCAGTTCTTC. Protein product: CASSLGYWEQFF.

The rearrangement uses TRBV7-2 and TRBJ2-4; 10 nucleotides agree with TRBD1. The CDR3 length is 14 residues. J lost 7 bases, V lost 2 bases, and 2 bases had no gene match. Germline loops: CDR1 SGHTA, CDR2 FQGNSA. The CDR3 DNA follows: TGTGCCAGCAGCTTAAGGACAGGGGGGAACATTCAGTACTTC. It yields the protein CASSLRTGGNIQYF.

This clone was found a few times. J is TRBJ2-6 and V is TRBV6-4, with D tentatively TRBD2 (5 bases). CDR3 length equals 15 residues. V shed 3 bases and J shed 2 bases, with 8 bases lying between them. Germline V gene lookup returns CDR1 MRHNA and CDR2 SNTAGT. The CDR3 DNA is TGTGCCAGCAGTGAACGGGGTACTGGGGCCAACGTCCTGACTTTC. Its protein is CASSERGTGANVLTF.

The CDR3 loop reads CASSDRGLTGANVLTF. In DNA form, the CDR3 reads TGTGCCAGCAGCGACAGGGGACTGACTGGGGCCAACGTCCTGACTTTC. The J gene is TRBJ2-6, the V gene TRBV4-2; 8 bases line up with TRBD1. The length of the CDR3 is 16 residues. V was pared by 5 bases and J by 2 bases, with 5 bases of the junction left unmatched. Germline V gives CDR1 LGHNA, CDR2 YNFKEQ.

V gene TRBV10-3 combines with J gene TRBJ2-1; TRBD2 matches at 8 bases. The V gene end was trimmed by 11 bases and the J gene end by 0 bases; junction bases not matched to a gene: 6. CDR1 ENHRY and CDR2 SYGVKD come from the germline V gene. CDR3 length: 14 amino acids. This chain's CDR3 is CAATGTSSYNEQFF. The CDR3 DNA is TGTGCCGCGACCGGGACTAGCTCCTACAATGAGCAGTTCTTC.

This sequence joins TRBV5-1 and TRBJ2-7, with D uncertain. The CDR3 totals 11 residues. V was shortened by 3 bases and J by 0 bases, with 1 base between the two germline ends. CDR1 and CDR2 (germline): SGHRS, YFSETQ. Here the CDR3 reads CASSSSYEQYF. The CDR3 region has the DNA TGCGCCAGCAGCTCCTCCTACGAGCAGTACTTC.

There are a few counts of this clone. V usage is TRBV9 and J usage is TRBJ2-1; D tentatively reads TRBD1 or TRBD2 (5 bases each). V was shortened by 8 bases and J by 6 bases, with 12 bases between the two germline ends. Germline CDR1 reads SGDLS; CDR2 reads YYNGEE. There are 12 residues in the CDR3. CDR3 in amino acids: CASQPGTNEQFF. The DNA for the CDR3 is TGTGCCAGTCAGCCCGGGACCAATGAGCAGTTCTTC.

The rearrangement joins TRBV7-2 to TRBJ2-7; D gene unclear. This CDR3 has 11 residues. V was pared by 5 bases and J by 4 bases, with 6 bases between. CDR1 and CDR2 from the germline V gene are SGHTA and FQGNSA. The CDR3 loop is CASSVNYEQYF. The CDR3 DNA reads as TGTGCCAGCAGCGTTAATTACGAGCAGTACTTC.

V gene TRBV5-1 combines with J gene TRBJ1-1; 7 nucleotides agree with TRBD1. This CDR3 is built from 16 residues. J lost 0 bases, V lost 3 bases, and 8 bases had no gene match. CDR1 and CDR2 (germline): SGHRS, YFSETQ. The CDR3 is CASSSDLDRMNTEAFF. The DNA for the CDR3 is TGCGCCAGCAGCTCGGATTTGGACAGGATGAACACTGAAGCTTTCTTT. Supplemented by reference TRBV5-1 and TRBJ1-1, the full variable domain reads KAGVTQTPRYLIKTRGQQVTLSCSPISGHRSVSWYQQTPGQGLQFLFEYFSETQRNKGNFPGRFSGRQFSNSRSEMNVSTLELGDSALYLCASSSDLDRMNTEAFFGQGTRLTVV.

In this sample, this clone turned up once. V usage is TRBV19 and J usage is TRBJ2-1; D remains unclear. The CDR3 is 13 residues long. Per the germline V gene, CDR1 is LNHDA and CDR2 is SQIVND (reference sequence). The ends were cut back, 1 base at V and 0 bases at J, with 1 base in the middle. The CDR3 DNA reads TGTGCCAGTAGTATAGCCTCCTACAATGAGCAGTTCTTC. This codes for CASSIASYNEQFF.

A few counts support this clone. The V call is TRBV9, the J call TRBJ2-1; the match to TRBD1 covers 7 bases. This CDR3 is 16 amino acids long. V shed 4 bases and J 0 bases; nucleotides not matched to a gene: 7. Germline-derived CDR1 and CDR2 are SGDLS and YYNGEE. As DNA, the CDR3 is TGTGCCAGCAGCCTCGGCAGGGGGAGCTCCTACAATGAGCAGTTCTTC. It encodes CASSLGRGSSYNEQFF.

This chain joins TRBV6-1 and TRBJ2-7; the match to TRBD2 covers 12 bases. J lost 4 bases, V lost 0 bases, and 1 base had no gene match. Per the germline V gene, CDR1 is MNHNS and CDR2 is SASEGT. The CDR3 spans 15 residues. In nucleotides, the CDR3 is TGTGCCAGCAGTGAAGCGACTAGCGGGAGTTACGAGCAGTACTTC. Protein sequence: CASSEATSGSYEQYF.